Described below is a single T cell receptor (beta chain) sequence and its context. 60 Vbeta and 13 Jbeta primers were used in PCR. The table came from immunoSEQ multiplex PCR; TCRdb's copy has only in-frame clones and leaves some out. The top ten clones hold around 8.1% of a sample with some 150,000 clones, 82% of them seen once. Germline V gives CDR1 MDHEN, CDR2 SYDVKM. The V gene lost 6 bases and the J gene lost 2 bases, with 5 bases spanning the gap. The CDR3 contains 11 residues. This record comes from a study of cytomegalovirus exposure and HLA in healthy donors. The rearrangement uses TRBV28 and TRBJ2-7; D gene unclear. Material: PBMCs. This receptor was taken from a woman in her forties or fifties in good health and CMV-seropositive. DNA of the CDR3: TGTGCCAGCAGCAAAACCTACGAGCAGTACTTC. It translates to CASSKTYEQYF.